Listed here is a single T cell receptor (beta chain). The antigen remains undetermined. The Oncomine TCR Beta short-read assay generated sequence data from the DNA of cultured CD4+ T cells. Cultures of CD4+ T cells served as the source for extracting genomic DNA. TCRdb reanalysed the PCR reads using MiXCR and keeps one entry per CDR3 protein. The sample consists of around 13,000 distinct CDR3 sequences, 36% of them appearing once. This CDR3 is 13 amino acids long. Trimming pared 0 bases from V and 7 bases from J, leaving 6 bases between. CDR1 and CDR2 from the germline V gene are SGHTA and FQGTGA. The sample's treatment: roughly nine-day PBMC culture with coronavirus spike peptide pools or control peptides (ViraFEST assay). Following expansion of antigen-specific T cells with peptide pools, ViraFEST then sequenced TCRs. A half-volume replacement of the medium with fresh IL-2 medium was performed on days 3 and 7.

The data derive from a study of vaccination and CD4 T cells after COVID-19. This sequence joins TRBV7-3 and TRBJ1-4; D not resolved. This TCR came from a human donor with COVID-19. The sample was cultured CD4+ T cells from blood. In nucleotides, the CDR3 is TGTGCCAGCAGCTTAACCCCTTTTGAAAAACTGTTTTTT. It is translated as CASSLTPFEKLFF. Complete variable domain (other parts from reference TRBV7-3 and TRBJ1-4): GAGVSQTPSNKVTEKGKYVELRCDPISGHTALYWYRQSLGQGPEFLIYFQGTGAADDSGLPNDRFFAVRPEGSVSTLKIQRTERGDSAVYLCASSLTPFEKLFFGSGTQLSVL.